The next 32 T cell receptor beta chains were all read from a single sample in a study of blood T cell repertoires in COVID-19. Generated by immunoSEQ multiplex PCR, the TCRdb table keeps only in-frame clones and is missing some. The table shows approximately 200,000 clones, with about 90% occurring only once. Sequenced input: PBMCs or T cells enriched from blood (not recorded which). All receptors derive from a young man who had recovered from COVID-19.

CDR3 amino acids: CALAFSEAFF. The DNA of the CDR3 is TGTGCCCTTGCGTTTTCTGAAGCTTTCTTT. V usage is TRBV15 and J usage is TRBJ1-1; D gene ambiguous. Germline CDR1 LNHNV, CDR2 YYDKDF (reference sequence). The CDR3 contains 10 residues. The V end lost 11 bases, the J end lost 6 bases, and 10 bases lay between the germline ends.

This sequence joins TRBV5-1 and TRBJ1-4; no firm D call. In germline, CDR1 is SGHRS, CDR2 YFSETQ. Trimming shortened V by 0 bases and J by 0 bases, and 9 bases separated the two germline ends. The CDR3 has 16 residues. The CDR3 region is CASSLGHTATNEKLFF. The DNA of the CDR3 is TGCGCCAGCAGCTTGGGACATACCGCAACTAATGAAAAACTGTTTTTT. The full variable domain, in which reference TRBV5-1 and TRBJ1-4 provide the parts outside the CDR3, is KAGVTQTPRYLIKTRGQQVTLSCSPISGHRSVSWYQQTPGQGLQFLFEYFSETQRNKGNFPGRFSGRQFSNSRSEMNVSTLELGDSALYLCASSLGHTATNEKLFFGSGTQLSVL.

V usage is TRBV6-5 and J usage is TRBJ1-2; no reliable D call. Trimming pared 10 bases from V and 7 bases from J, leaving 25 bases between. Germline V gives CDR1 MNHEY, CDR2 SVGAGI. This CDR3 spans 15 amino acids. Written as DNA, the CDR3 is TGTGCCACCAATTTGAGGGCATTTTTCGTAAGTGGCTACACCTTC. Encoded protein: CATNLRAFFVSGYTF.

The rearrangement links TRBV6-5 to TRBJ1-2; no firm D call. The CDR3 has 14 amino acids. Between the trimmed V and J ends, which lost 1 base and 0 bases, there was a span of 6 bases. Germline-derived CDR1 and CDR2 are MNHEY and SVGAGI. CDR3 DNA sequence: TGTGCCAGCAGTTACTGGGGAGCTAACTATGGCTACACCTTC. This sequence encodes CASSYWGANYGYTF.

The chain joins TRBV5-1 to TRBJ1-2; D ambiguous. This CDR3 region has 15 residues. V dropped 0 bases and J dropped 8 bases, with 17 bases sitting between them. Germline assignment: CDR1 SGHRS and CDR2 YFSETQ. In nucleotides, the CDR3 is TGCGCCAGCAGCTTGGCCGGGTCACGGTCGGGAGGCTACACCTTC. Amino acid sequence: CASSLAGSRSGGYTF.

The chain carries TRBV5-8 and TRBJ2-7, with 8 bases aligning to TRBD1. The CDR3 extends over 15 amino acids. V dropped 4 bases and J dropped 5; count of bases not matched to a gene: 11. Germline V gene data show CDR1 as SGHTS and CDR2 as YDEGEE. The CDR3 bases are TGTGCCAGCAGCCAACGGACAGGGATCGCCCACGAGCAGTACTTC. Translated, it gives CASSQRTGIAHEQYF.

The rearrangement joins TRBV28 to TRBJ2-1; 13 bases fit TRBD2. V lost 6 bases, J lost 10 bases, and 15 bases stayed unmatched. Germline CDR1 MDHEN, CDR2 SYDVKM. The CDR3 is 17 amino acids. CDR3 protein: CASSSPAYKGLAGEQFF. In DNA form, the CDR3 reads TGTGCCAGCAGCTCCCCCGCCTATAAGGGACTAGCGGGAGAGCAGTTCTTC.

J is TRBJ1-1 and V is TRBV6-2 or TRBV6-3; D not resolved. Trimming stripped 6 bases from V and 3 bases from J, with 20 bases between. The CDR3 is 16 amino acids. In germline, CDR1 is MNHEY, CDR2 SVGEGT. The CDR3 nucleotides read TGTGCCAGCAGCCACCGTTACGGGTATGAGGACACTGAAGCTTTCTTT. This sequence encodes CASSHRYGYEDTEAFF.

This rearrangement joins TRBV6-5 to TRBJ1-4; 9 bases fit TRBD1. Unmatched junction bases numbered 6, after V lost 5 bases and J lost 5 bases. Germline CDR1 and CDR2: MNHEY and SVGAGI. This CDR3 contains 15 residues. CDR3 nucleotide sequence: TGTGCCAGCAGTCAACAGGGGGCCGTAAATGAAAAACTGTTTTTT. Amino acids: CASSQQGAVNEKLFF.

The rearrangement joins TRBV18 to TRBJ2-3; a possible D gene is TRBD2 (5 bases). Trimming removed 8 bases at V and 0 bases at J, with 9 bases between. CDR3 length: 13 residues. CDR1 and CDR2 (germline): KGHSH, LQKENI. This CDR3 is CASRPGSTDTQYF. DNA of the CDR3: TGTGCCAGCCGCCCGGGGAGCACAGATACGCAGTATTTT.

DNA of the CDR3: TGTGCCTGGAGTGTAGCTCATAAGCAGTTCTTC. Translating it yields CAWSVAHKQFF. The J gene is TRBJ2-1, the V gene TRBV30; D is unclear. The ends were cut back, 0 bases at V and 11 bases at J, with 8 bases in the middle. This CDR3 has 11 amino acids. Germline CDR1 and CDR2: GTSNPN and SVGIG (reference sequence).

The chain joins TRBV7-9 to TRBJ2-1; D uncertain. The ends were cut back, 2 bases at V and 6 bases at J, with 8 bases in the middle. There are 13 residues in the CDR3. Germline CDR1 reads SEHNR; CDR2 reads FQNEAQ (reference sequence). CDR3 loop: CASSLMRTNEQFF. The DNA of the CDR3 is TGTGCCAGCAGCTTAATGAGAACCAATGAGCAGTTCTTC.

The V gene is TRBV3-1 (or the pseudogene TRBV3-2), the J gene TRBJ2-7; TRBD2 might be the D (5 bases). V lost 1 base to trimming and J lost 7 bases, with 11 bases between them. CDR3 length equals 13 residues. CDR1 and CDR2 from the germline V gene are LGHDT and YNNKEL (reference sequence). The CDR3 sequence is CASSQAEGQEQYF. DNA for the CDR3: TGTGCCAGCAGCCAAGCAGAGGGCCAAGAGCAGTACTTC.

This sequence joins TRBV7-8 and TRBJ1-1; D gene ambiguous. This CDR3 spans 14 amino acids. The V gene's germline CDR1 is SGHVS and CDR2 FQNEAQ. The V and J ends lost 1 base and 7 bases respectively, with 13 bases between them. CDR3 nucleotides: TGTGCCAGCAGCTTAGTGAGGTCTAGTGGTGAAGCTTTCTTT. This sequence encodes CASSLVRSSGEAFF.

The CDR3: CASNKGSGGGEKLFF. CDR3 nucleotide sequence: TGTGCCAGCAACAAGGGGTCAGGGGGCGGTGAAAAACTGTTTTTT. The chain employs TRBV2 and TRBJ1-4; TRBD1 matches at 8 bases. Looked up from germline, CDR1 is SNHLY and CDR2 is FYNNEI. V trimming: 7 bases; J trimming: 7 bases; junction bases outside the gene matches: 11. This CDR3 is 15 amino acids long.

V and J are TRBV10-3 and TRBJ2-7, with TRBD1 matching 7 bases. From germline, CDR1 is ENHRY and CDR2 SYGVKD. V was clipped by 6 bases and J by 2 bases; unmatched bases: 7. CDR3 length: 14 amino acids. DNA of the CDR3: TGTGCCATCAGACCGGGACAGATGACCTACGAGCAGTACTTC. Its protein product is CAIRPGQMTYEQYF.

The chain employs TRBV30 and TRBJ2-7; D not certain. V lost 2 bases and J lost 1, with 12 bases in between. CDR1 is GTSNPN and CDR2 is SVGIG in the germline V gene (reference sequence). CDR3 length: 14 residues. CDR3 in amino acids: CAWSPHSFSYEQYF. CDR3 bases: TGTGCCTGGAGTCCCCACAGTTTTTCCTACGAGCAGTACTTC. Filled out from reference TRBV30 and TRBJ2-7, the complete variable domain reads SQTIHQWPATLVQPVGSPLSLECTVEGTSNPNLYWYRQAAGRGLQLLFYSVGIGQISSEVPQNLSASRPQDRQFILSSKKLLLSDSGFYLCAWSPHSFSYEQYFGPGTRLTVT.

V usage is TRBV4-1 and J usage is TRBJ1-5; 7 bases are shared with TRBD1. Germline lookup yields CDR1 MGHRA and CDR2 YSYEKL. V gave up 3 bases and J gave up 0 bases; unmatched junction bases: 8. The length of the CDR3 is 17 residues. The CDR3 protein is CASSHYSGQLSNQPQHF. In nucleotides, the CDR3 is TGCGCCAGCAGCCACTACTCGGGACAGCTTAGCAATCAGCCCCAGCATTTT.

The DNA for the CDR3 is TGTGCCAGCAGTTACTCGTTTGCAGGGGACACTGAAGCTTTCTTT. Translation: CASSYSFAGDTEAFF. The gene calls are TRBV6-6 and TRBJ1-1; possible D gene TRBD1, 6 bases. Between the trimmed V and J ends, which lost 0 bases and 3 bases, there was a span of 11 bases. Germline CDR1 MNHNY, CDR2 SVGAGI (reference sequence). The CDR3 runs to 15 residues.

The V and J genes are TRBV20-1 and TRBJ1-1, with D hard to call. Germline V lookup: CDR1 DFQATT, CDR2 SNEGSKA (reference sequence). V was shortened by 6 bases and J by 6 bases, with 11 bases between the two germline ends. The CDR3 spans 11 residues. CDR3 amino acids: CSANLGPEAFF. The DNA of the CDR3 is TGCAGTGCGAACCTGGGCCCTGAAGCTTTCTTT.

The chain employs TRBV30 and TRBJ1-1; D gene ambiguous. Germline CDR1 and CDR2: GTSNPN and SVGIG (reference sequence). This CDR3 contains 13 residues. V lost 3 bases, J lost 1 base, and 9 bases lay in between. CDR3 protein: CAWREQPNTEAFF. The CDR3 DNA reads TGTGCCTGGAGAGAACAGCCGAACACTGAAGCTTTCTTT.

The chain employs TRBV18 and TRBJ1-1; D possibly corresponds to TRBD1 (5 bases). V lost 6 bases to trimming and J lost 5 bases, with 16 bases between them. The CDR3 runs 14 residues. Looked up from germline, CDR1 is KGHSH and CDR2 is LQKENI. The CDR3 DNA sequence: TGTGCCAGCTCCCCGGAGGGGAGGGAGACTGAAGCTTTCTTT. Amino acids: CASSPEGRETEAFF.

This clone has just one count. The chain links TRBV9 to TRBJ2-2; 10 bases agree with TRBD1. Germline values: CDR1 SGDLS, CDR2 YYNGEE. Losses at the gene ends were 4 bases for V and 3 bases for J; bases not matched to a gene: 9. This CDR3 comprises 17 residues. The CDR3: CASSMRDRGSHTGELFF. Here the CDR3 DNA reads TGTGCCAGCAGCATGCGGGACAGGGGTTCGCACACCGGGGAGCTGTTTTTT. The whole variable domain, remainder taken from reference TRBV9 and TRBJ2-2, is DSGVTQTPKHLITATGQRVTLRCSPRSGDLSVYWYQQSLDQGLQFLIQYYNGEERAKGNILERFSAQQFPDLHSELNLSSLELGDSALYFCASSMRDRGSHTGELFFGEGSRLTVL.

The rearrangement joins TRBV28 to TRBJ2-1, with D possibly TRBD2 on 6 matching bases. Germline V CDR1 and CDR2: MDHEN, SYDVKM. CDR3 length: 19 amino acids. Trimming left V 6 bases short and J 6 bases short, with 30 bases between. The CDR3 DNA reads as TGTGCCAGCAGCTCCCACCAAAATCCACGGCAGGGAGGTCGCAATGAGCAGTTCTTC. It yields the protein CASSSHQNPRQGGRNEQFF.

V gene TRBV11-2 combines with J gene TRBJ1-5; D is perhaps TRBD1 (6 bases). V was clipped by 6 bases and J by 3 bases, with 9 bases between them. The CDR3 is 13 residues long. Germline-derived CDR1 and CDR2 are SGHAT and FQNNGV. The DNA for the CDR3 is TGTGCCAGCAGTTGGACAGACAATCAGCCCCAGCATTTT. Protein: CASSWTDNQPQHF.

This clone was seen just once. The chain links TRBV30 to TRBJ1-5; a weak D match, TRBD1 (5 bases). Trimming took off 2 bases at V and 6 bases at J, with 11 bases between the two ends. This CDR3 comprises 13 residues. In germline, CDR1 is GTSNPN, CDR2 SVGIG (reference sequence). Here the CDR3 reads CAWSRGWGQPQHF. The CDR3 DNA follows: TGTGCCTGGAGTCGGGGGTGGGGTCAGCCCCAGCATTTT.

The rearrangement links TRBV27 to TRBJ1-2; a possible D gene is TRBD1 (5 bases). Trimming cost V 8 bases and J 6 bases, with 13 bases left between them. The CDR3 contains 12 residues. In germline, CDR1 is MNHEY, CDR2 SMNVEV (reference sequence). CDR3 protein: CASLDSTHGYTF. CDR3 nucleotides: TGTGCCAGCCTAGACAGTACGCATGGCTACACCTTC.

This CDR3 reads CASSRRTGLGEKLFF. The CDR3 bases are TGTGCCAGCAGCAGAAGGACAGGGCTGGGGGAAAAACTGTTTTTT. This chain links TRBV5-8 with TRBJ1-4; 8 bases agree with TRBD1. The germline gives CDR1 SGHTS, CDR2 YDEGEE. The CDR3 spans 15 residues. V was clipped by 4 bases and J by 8 bases; unmatched bases: 10.

This clone appeared a single time. J is TRBJ1-4 and V is TRBV5-1, with TRBD1 identical over 7 bases. The V segment lost 0 bases and the J segment 4 bases; nucleotides outside the gene matches: 6. Germline CDR1 is SGHRS and CDR2 is YFSETQ. CDR3 length: 16 residues. The CDR3 nucleotides read TGCGCCAGCAGCTTGGGGGACAGAAGGGATAATGAAAAACTGTTTTTT. Its protein is CASSLGDRRDNEKLFF.

The chain links TRBV19 to TRBJ1-5, with 7 bases that match TRBD1. This CDR3 has 13 residues. CDR1 LNHDA and CDR2 SQIVND come from the germline V gene (reference sequence). The V and J ends lost 8 bases and 4 bases, in that order; junction bases with no gene match: 5. CDR3 sequence: CASGTVGNQPQHF. Written as DNA, the CDR3 is TGTGCCAGTGGGACAGTGGGAAATCAGCCCCAGCATTTT.

The genes are TRBV4-1 and TRBJ2-7, with TRBD1 matching over 7 bases. Germline values: CDR1 MGHRA, CDR2 YSYEKL. V dropped 2 bases and J dropped 1; count of bases not matched to a gene: 5. There are 15 residues in the CDR3. CDR3 sequence: CASSQTGTESYEQYF. CDR3 DNA: TGCGCCAGCAGCCAAACCGGGACAGAGTCCTACGAGCAGTACTTC.

This chain joins TRBV3-1 (or the pseudogene TRBV3-2) and TRBJ1-2, with 7 bases identical to TRBD1. This CDR3 comprises 15 residues. Germline-derived CDR1 and CDR2 are LGHDT and YNNKEL (reference sequence). The trim removed 3 bases at V and 4 bases at J, leaving 8 bases unmatched. The DNA for the CDR3 is TGTGCCAGCAGCCAGGCCCCAGGGGGAACCTATGGCTACACCTTC. This translates into CASSQAPGGTYGYTF.